A single sample gave rise to the 32 T cell receptor beta chains below, sequenced in a study of T cells after yellow fever vaccination. TCRdb re-analysed the 5' RACE reads in MiXCR, keeping a single row per CDR3 protein. The sample lists 150,000 to 200,000 distinct CDR3 sequences; almost 7% were seen once. The starting material was CD4+ T cells sorted from PBMCs, obtained 4 to 6 days after the first yellow fever vaccination. All receptors derive from a man younger than 35 who received the YFV17D yellow fever vaccine.

This clonotype appeared many times. V gene TRBV5-1 combines with J gene TRBJ1-1; maybe TRBD1 (6 bases). V lost 6 bases and J lost 4, with 25 bases in between. CDR1 is SGHRS and CDR2 is YFSETQ in the germline V gene. The CDR3 is 17 residues long. CDR3 DNA sequence: TGCGCCAGCACCGAACCGCGGGGTACGGGGGGCAGCACTGAAGCTTTCTTT. It translates to CASTEPRGTGGSTEAFF.

Only a few counts were recorded for this clonotype. The chain joins TRBV7-2 to TRBJ2-7; TRBD1 aligns across 9 bases. This CDR3 has 14 residues. J lost 6 bases, V lost 2 bases, and 5 bases had no gene match. Germline V lookup: CDR1 SGHTA, CDR2 FQGNSA. CDR3 protein: CASSLRTGEGEQYF. The CDR3 DNA reads TGTGCCAGCAGCTTACGGACAGGGGAAGGCGAGCAGTACTTC.

This clonotype was seen ten or more times. The chain recombines TRBV7-6 with TRBJ2-1, with 8 bases aligning to TRBD2. Germline V gene lookup returns CDR1 SGHVS and CDR2 FNYEAQ. V lost 4 bases, J lost 7 bases, and 6 bases stayed unmatched. The CDR3 is 14 amino acids. The CDR3, as DNA: TGTGCCAGCAGCTCCCGGGGGGGCCAGAATGAGCAGTTCTTC. Protein product: CASSSRGGQNEQFF.

This CDR3 reads CASSVRPGRQETQYF. The CDR3 DNA sequence: TGTGCCAGCAGCGTAAGGCCGGGTAGGCAAGAGACCCAGTACTTC. V usage is TRBV9 and J usage is TRBJ2-5; no reliable D call. V shed 1 base and J shed 2 bases, with 12 bases lying between them. The germline gives CDR1 SGDLS, CDR2 YYNGEE. The CDR3 has 15 amino acids.

This clonotype was observed a handful of times. The CDR3 protein is CASSRNRENTEAFF. CDR3 DNA sequence: TGTGCCAGCAGCAGAAACAGGGAAAACACTGAAGCTTTCTTT. V is TRBV7-3 and J is TRBJ1-1, with a weak D call TRBD1 (6 bases). V lost 5 bases and J lost 2, with 12 bases in between. Looked up from germline, CDR1 is SGHTA and CDR2 is FQGTGA. The CDR3 runs 14 residues.

This clonotype occurred many times. The gene calls are TRBV11-3 and TRBJ2-4, with a possible D match to TRBD2 (6 bases). CDR1 SGHNT and CDR2 YENEEA come from the germline V gene. Between the trimmed V and J ends, which lost 5 bases and 8 bases, there was a span of 10 bases. CDR3 length equals 12 residues. The CDR3 here is CASSRDSDIQYF. The CDR3 nucleotides are TGTGCCAGCAGCAGGGACTCTGACATTCAGTACTTC.

In its sample, this clonotype was seen many times. This chain links TRBV9 with TRBJ2-1; 10 nucleotides match TRBD2. J was trimmed by 6 bases and V by 0 bases; bases with no gene match: 3. The CDR3 sequence is 15 residues long. Germline-derived CDR1 and CDR2 are SGDLS and YYNGEE. The CDR3 nucleotides are TGTGCCAGCAGCGTAGGACTAGCGGGCCTCAATGAGCAGTTCTTC. Its translation is CASSVGLAGLNEQFF. Looking up the rest from reference TRBV9 and TRBJ2-1 gives the full variable domain: DSGVTQTPKHLITATGQRVTLRCSPRSGDLSVYWYQQSLDQGLQFLIQYYNGEERAKGNILERFSAQQFPDLHSELNLSSLELGDSALYFCASSVGLAGLNEQFFGPGTRLTVL.

This clonotype showed up many times. The chain has TRBV12-3 or TRBV12-4 and TRBJ2-7; TRBD2 matches 8 bases. With V trimmed by 7 bases and J by 0 bases, 5 bases remained unmatched. CDR3 length: 14 residues. The CDR3 region is CASTGTRSSYEQYF. The CDR3 DNA follows: TGTGCCAGCACCGGGACTAGGTCCTCCTACGAGCAGTACTTC.

This clonotype was observed a handful of times. This chain's CDR3 is CASSEMNRGSGETQYF. In DNA, the CDR3 is TGTGCCAGCAGCGAAATGAATAGGGGGTCCGGGGAGACCCAGTACTTC. This sequence joins TRBV3-1 and TRBJ2-5; a possible D gene is TRBD1 (6 bases). Trimming pared 5 bases from V and 5 bases from J, leaving 21 bases between. CDR3 size: 16 residues. Germline-derived CDR1 and CDR2 are LGHDT and YNNKEL (reference sequence).

This clonotype was found many times. This chain joins TRBV7-9 and TRBJ1-1, with D hard to call. The CDR3 contains 16 residues. Germline V gene data show CDR1 as SEHNR and CDR2 as FQNEAQ (reference sequence). Trimming pared 1 base from V and 0 bases from J, leaving 12 bases between. CDR3 sequence: CASSLVGRNVNTEAFF. CDR3 DNA sequence: TGTGCCAGCAGCTTAGTAGGGAGGAATGTGAACACTGAAGCTTTCTTT.

This clonotype was seen ten or more times. The chain uses TRBV10-3 and TRBJ2-5, with 14 bases matching TRBD2. CDR3 length equals 14 residues. V lost 8 bases, J lost 4 bases, and 3 bases stayed unmatched. Per germline, CDR1 ENHRY and CDR2 SYGVKD. The CDR3 reads CAIGGLAGGETQYF. CDR3 in DNA: TGTGCCATCGGAGGACTAGCGGGAGGAGAGACCCAGTACTTC.

This clonotype showed up just a few times. The genes are TRBV7-8 and TRBJ1-1, with 7 bases that match TRBD1. The CDR3 consists of 15 residues. Germline CDR1 is SGHVS and CDR2 is FQNEAQ. V shed 0 bases and J 4 bases; nucleotides not matched to a gene: 5. CDR3 sequence reads: CASSLAQGGRTEAFF. In DNA, the CDR3 is TGTGCCAGCAGCTTAGCGCAGGGGGGGCGCACTGAAGCTTTCTTT.

This clonotype qualifies as large (0.1 to 1%). This rearrangement joins TRBV7-2 to TRBJ1-1, with 7 bases that match TRBD1. V was clipped by 4 bases and J by 4 bases; unmatched bases: 3. Germline CDR1 and CDR2: SGHTA and FQGNSA. The CDR3 runs 13 residues. In DNA form, the CDR3 reads TGTGCCAGCAGCTACCGACAGGGCACTGAAGCTTTCTTT. It yields the protein CASSYRQGTEAFF.

This clonotype has a handful of counts. The CDR3 spells CASSLGQNYEQYF. The CDR3 nucleotides are TGTGCCAGCAGTTTGGGACAGAACTACGAGCAGTACTTC. This chain joins TRBV12-3 or TRBV12-4 and TRBJ2-7; the match to TRBD1 covers 7 bases. Trimming at V came to 3 bases and at J to 3 bases, leaving 2 bases not matched to a gene. CDR3 size: 13 residues.

This clonotype has ten or more counts. V is TRBV5-1 and J is TRBJ1-2; the D gene is possibly TRBD1 (6 bases). CDR1 and CDR2 (germline): SGHRS, YFSETQ. Trimming pared 4 bases from V and 10 bases from J, leaving 14 bases between. This CDR3 is built from 12 residues. The CDR3 nucleotides are TGCGCCAGCAGCCTGGCAGGGGAGGTCTACACCTTC. Encoded protein: CASSLAGEVYTF.

In its sample, this clonotype was seen many times. The chain combines TRBV5-4 with TRBJ2-5, with D possibly being TRBD1 (5 bases). Germline CDR1 and CDR2: SGHNT and YYREEE (reference sequence). V was pared by 4 bases and J by 1 base, with 14 bases between. This CDR3 is 15 amino acids long. CDR3 residues: CASSVFSRAQETQYF. CDR3 nucleotide sequence: TGTGCCAGCAGCGTATTCTCCAGGGCCCAAGAGACCCAGTACTTC.

The J gene is TRBJ2-4, the V gene TRBV7-9, with D perhaps matching TRBD1 (5 bases). V lost 5 bases and J 4 bases, leaving 12 bases between the germline ends. This CDR3 contains 14 residues. Per germline, CDR1 SEHNR and CDR2 FQNEAQ (reference sequence). The CDR3 nucleotides read TGTGCCAGCAGCCCCCGGACAATAAAAAACATTCAGTACTTC. Encoded protein: CASSPRTIKNIQYF.

This clonotype has a handful of counts. The DNA for the CDR3 is TGCGCCAGTACCCGGACAGGGGTTATCTTCGGCACCATATATTTT. Translation: CASTRTGVIFGTIYF. J is TRBJ1-3 and V is TRBV10-1, with 9 bases matching TRBD1. The CDR3 contains 15 residues. V lost 9 bases, J lost 9 bases, and 15 bases stayed unmatched. CDR1 is WNHNN, CDR2 SYGVQD, per germline (reference sequence).

This clonotype came up many times. The chain uses TRBV5-1 and TRBJ2-7; no clear D. V dropped 4 bases and J dropped 0 bases, with 11 bases sitting between them. CDR1 is SGHRS, CDR2 YFSETQ, per germline. The CDR3 spans 14 residues. The DNA for the CDR3 is TGCGCCAGCAGCCCTTTCTCGGCCTCCTACGAGCAGTACTTC. Amino acid sequence: CASSPFSASYEQYF. Complete variable domain (other parts from reference TRBV5-1 and TRBJ2-7): KAGVTQTPRYLIKTRGQQVTLSCSPISGHRSVSWYQQTPGQGLQFLFEYFSETQRNKGNFPGRFSGRQFSNSRSEMNVSTLELGDSALYLCASSPFSASYEQYFGPGTRLTVT.

The chain is built from TRBV5-6 and TRBJ1-4; D perhaps matches TRBD1 (5 bases). The CDR3 is 12 amino acids. Germline lookup yields CDR1 SGHDT and CDR2 YYEEEE. The V gene lost 1 base and the J gene lost 8 bases, with 6 bases spanning the gap. This CDR3 is CASSLTGEKLFF. The CDR3 coding sequence is TGTGCCAGCAGCTTGACAGGAGAAAAACTGTTTTTT.

This clonotype was detected only a few times. V gene TRBV9 combines with J gene TRBJ2-5, with TRBD2 matching over 8 bases. Germline V gene sequence: CDR1 SGDLS, CDR2 YYNGEE. The junction had 9 bases not matched to a gene; V was cut back by 0 bases and J by 5 bases. The CDR3 loop spans 16 amino acids. CDR3 nucleotides: TGTGCCAGCAGCGTAGCTGAACGGGGGGGCCGTGAGACCCAGTACTTC. Amino acid sequence: CASSVAERGGRETQYF.

The chain recombines TRBV6-1 with TRBJ1-3; possibly TRBD1 for D (5 bases). The germline V gene encodes CDR1 MNHNS and CDR2 SASEGT. V was cut by 7 bases and J by 0 bases, with 19 bases left in between. The CDR3 totals 17 residues. The CDR3 region has the DNA TGTGCCAGCATCAGGAGGTTTAGGACATTCTCTGGAAACACCATATATTTT. It codes for CASIRRFRTFSGNTIYF.

The chain employs TRBV7-3 and TRBJ2-3; D is perhaps TRBD1 (6 bases). Trimming took 1 base from V and 6 from J, leaving 14 bases between them. The CDR3 length is 15 residues. CDR1 is SGHTA, CDR2 FQGTGA, per germline. The CDR3 nucleotides read TGTGCCAGCAGCTTAAGTGGGGGCTGGACGGATACGCAGTATTTT. Residues: CASSLSGGWTDTQYF. The variable domain in full, completed from reference TRBV7-3 and TRBJ2-3, reads GAGVSQTPSNKVTEKGKYVELRCDPISGHTALYWYRQSLGQGPEFLIYFQGTGAADDSGLPNDRFFAVRPEGSVSTLKIQRTERGDSAVYLCASSLSGGWTDTQYFGPGTRLTVL.

The chain is built from TRBV28 and TRBJ2-7; D is perhaps TRBD1 (6 bases). Germline V gene sequence: CDR1 MDHEN, CDR2 SYDVKM. Trimming removed 11 bases at V and 4 bases at J, with 15 bases between. The CDR3 sequence is 12 residues long. Written as DNA, the CDR3 is TGTGCCTGTGCAGGGGATGGGTACGAGCAGTACTTC. This encodes CACAGDGYEQYF.

This clonotype was counted many times. This rearrangement joins TRBV12-3 or TRBV12-4 to TRBJ1-1; maybe TRBD1 (6 bases). V lost 5 bases and J lost 2, with 9 bases in between. The CDR3 is 13 amino acids. In DNA form, the CDR3 reads TGTGCCAGCAGTGAGGGGGGAAACACTGAAGCTTTCTTT. Translated, it gives CASSEGGNTEAFF.

This clonotype was observed many times. The rearrangement links TRBV7-2 to TRBJ2-2, with D hard to call. This CDR3 spans 13 amino acids. V was trimmed by 5 bases and J by 1 base, leaving 5 bases between them. In germline, CDR1 is SGHTA, CDR2 FQGNSA. The CDR3 reads CASSPRNTGELFF. CDR3 bases: TGTGCCAGCAGCCCGCGGAACACCGGGGAGCTGTTTTTT.

This clonotype came up a few times. The genes are TRBV3-1 and TRBJ2-1, with 9 bases lining up with TRBD2. The CDR3 has 16 residues. The V gene end was trimmed by 1 base and the J gene end by 0 bases; junction bases not matched to a gene: 1. Germline CDR1 LGHDT, CDR2 YNNKEL (reference sequence). The CDR3 spells CASSQGGGVSYNEQFF. In DNA form, the CDR3 reads TGTGCCAGCAGCCAAGGCGGGGGGGTCTCCTACAATGAGCAGTTCTTC.

This clonotype was counted a few times. The chain combines TRBV20-1 with TRBJ2-1; a possible D gene is TRBD2 (7 bases). Germline CDR1 and CDR2: DFQATT and SNEGSKA (reference sequence). V was clipped by 1 base and J by 0 bases, with 10 bases between them. This CDR3 spans 15 amino acids. CDR3 nucleotides: TGCAGTGCTAGAGGGGGGGGCCCCTCCTACAATGAGCAGTTCTTC. Protein sequence: CSARGGGPSYNEQFF.

The J gene is TRBJ1-2, the V gene TRBV20-1; 7 bases match TRBD1. The CDR3 extends over 15 amino acids. The ends lost 0 bases at V and 4 bases at J; junction bases unmatched: 8. Germline assignment: CDR1 DFQATT and CDR2 SNEGSKA (reference sequence). Here the CDR3 reads CSARDSRTGPYGYTF. The DNA of the CDR3 is TGCAGTGCTAGAGACTCACGGACAGGCCCCTATGGCTACACCTTC.

A single count supports this clonotype. The V and J genes are TRBV7-2 and TRBJ2-7, with TRBD2 as a possible D gene (5 bases). Germline CDR1 and CDR2: SGHTA and FQGNSA. Trimming took off 2 bases at V and 2 bases at J, with 16 bases between the two ends. The CDR3 extends over 16 amino acids. CDR3 DNA: TGTGCCAGCAGCTTAACGAGAAGTGGACTCGCCTACGAGCAGTACGTC. Translation gives CASSLTRSGLAYEQYV.

This clonotype was recorded at least ten times. The V and J genes are TRBV11-2 and TRBJ2-2, with D perhaps TRBD2 (6 bases). This CDR3 spans 17 amino acids. CDR1 is SGHAT, CDR2 FQNNGV, per germline. Trimming removed 5 bases from V and 4 bases from J, with 20 bases in between. CDR3 loop: CASSPPGGVTSTGELFF. The CDR3 DNA follows: TGTGCCAGCAGCCCCCCCGGAGGGGTTACGAGCACCGGGGAGCTGTTTTTT.

This clonotype was picked up one time. Given a much more abundant clone one base away, this may be a read error. This chain uses TRBV3-1 with TRBJ2-2, with 12 bases lining up with TRBD1. The germline CDR1 and CDR2 sequences are LGHDT and YNNKEL (reference sequence). This CDR3 spans 17 amino acids. This chain's CDR3 is CASRGTGGRQNTGALFF. In nucleotides, the CDR3 is TGTGCCAGCAGGGGGACAGGGGGCCGCCAAAACACCGGGGCGCTGTTTTTT.